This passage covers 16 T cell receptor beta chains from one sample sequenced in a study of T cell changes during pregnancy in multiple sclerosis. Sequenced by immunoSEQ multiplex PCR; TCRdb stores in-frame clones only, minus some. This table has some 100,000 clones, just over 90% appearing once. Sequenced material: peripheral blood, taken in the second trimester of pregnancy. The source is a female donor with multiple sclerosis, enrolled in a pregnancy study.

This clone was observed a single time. The CDR3 protein is CASSPGGSGRSEQYF. As DNA, the CDR3 is TGTGCCAGCAGCCCGGGTGGGAGCGGGAGAAGCGAGCAGTACTTC. The rearrangement links TRBV13 to TRBJ2-7, with 8 bases fitting TRBD2. CDR3 length: 15 residues. Germline lookup yields CDR1 PRHDT and CDR2 FYEKMQ (reference sequence). Trimming at V came to 5 bases and at J to 6 bases, leaving 12 bases not matched to a gene.

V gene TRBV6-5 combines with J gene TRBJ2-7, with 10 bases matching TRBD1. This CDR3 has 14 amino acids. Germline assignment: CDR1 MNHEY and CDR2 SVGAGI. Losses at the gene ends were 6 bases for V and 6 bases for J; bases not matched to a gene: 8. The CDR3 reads CASSTGTGVFEQYF. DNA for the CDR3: TGTGCCAGCAGCACCGGGACAGGGGTATTCGAGCAGTACTTC.

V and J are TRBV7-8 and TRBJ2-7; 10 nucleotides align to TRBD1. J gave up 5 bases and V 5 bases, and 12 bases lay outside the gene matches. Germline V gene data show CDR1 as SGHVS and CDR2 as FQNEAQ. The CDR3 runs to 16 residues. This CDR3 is CASSPTRDRGYHEQYF. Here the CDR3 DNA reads TGTGCCAGCAGCCCGACCCGGGACAGGGGATACCACGAGCAGTACTTC. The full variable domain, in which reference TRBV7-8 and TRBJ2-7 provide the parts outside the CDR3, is GAGVSQSPRYKVAKRGQDVALRCDPISGHVSLFWYQQALGQGPEFLTYFQNEAQLDKSGLPSDRFFAERPEGSVSTLKIQRTQQEDSAVYLCASSPTRDRGYHEQYFGPGTRLTVT.

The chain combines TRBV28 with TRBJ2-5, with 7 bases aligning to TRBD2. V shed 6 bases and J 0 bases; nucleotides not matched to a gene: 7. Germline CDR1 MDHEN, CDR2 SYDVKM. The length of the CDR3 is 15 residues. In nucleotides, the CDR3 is TGTGCCAGCAGCAACGGCGGGGGACACCAAGAGACCCAGTACTTC. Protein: CASSNGGGHQETQYF.

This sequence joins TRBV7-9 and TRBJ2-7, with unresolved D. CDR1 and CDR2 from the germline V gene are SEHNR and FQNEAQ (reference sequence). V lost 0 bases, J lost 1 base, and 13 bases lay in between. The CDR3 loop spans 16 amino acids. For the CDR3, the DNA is TGTGCCAGCAGCTTAGCGAGTCGTGGCGGATCCTACGAGCAGTACTTC. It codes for CASSLASRGGSYEQYF.

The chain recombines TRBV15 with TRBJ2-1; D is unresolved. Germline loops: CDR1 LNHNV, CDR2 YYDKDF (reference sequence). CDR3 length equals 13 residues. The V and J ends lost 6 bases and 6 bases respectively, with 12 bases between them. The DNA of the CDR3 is TGTGCCACCAGTTACTTCATACGCAATGAGCAGTTCTTC. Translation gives CATSYFIRNEQFF. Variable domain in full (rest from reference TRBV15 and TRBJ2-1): DAMVIQNPRYQVTQFGKPVTLSCSQTLNHNVMYWYQQKSSQAPKLLFHYYDKDFNNEADTPDNFQSRRPNTSFCFLDIRSPGLGDTAMYLCATSYFIRNEQFFGPGTRLTVL.

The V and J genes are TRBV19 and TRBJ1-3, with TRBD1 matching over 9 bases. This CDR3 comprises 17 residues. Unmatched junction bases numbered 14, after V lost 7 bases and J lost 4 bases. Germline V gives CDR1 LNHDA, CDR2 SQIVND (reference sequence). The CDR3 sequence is CASTRALDRGRGNTIYF. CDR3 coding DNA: TGTGCCAGTACCAGAGCCCTGGACAGGGGAAGGGGAAACACCATATATTTT. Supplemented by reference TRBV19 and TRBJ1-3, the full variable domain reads DGGITQSPKYLFRKEGQNVTLSCEQNLNHDAMYWYRQDPGQGLRLIYYSQIVNDFQKGDIAEGYSVSREKKESFPLTVTSAQKNPTAFYLCASTRALDRGRGNTIYFGEGSWLTVV.

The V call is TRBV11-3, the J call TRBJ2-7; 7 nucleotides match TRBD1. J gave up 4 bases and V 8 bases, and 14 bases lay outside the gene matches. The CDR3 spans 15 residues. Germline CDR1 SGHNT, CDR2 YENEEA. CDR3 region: CASGLRRDRLYEQYF. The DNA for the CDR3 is TGTGCCAGCGGTCTAAGAAGGGACAGACTTTACGAGCAGTACTTC.

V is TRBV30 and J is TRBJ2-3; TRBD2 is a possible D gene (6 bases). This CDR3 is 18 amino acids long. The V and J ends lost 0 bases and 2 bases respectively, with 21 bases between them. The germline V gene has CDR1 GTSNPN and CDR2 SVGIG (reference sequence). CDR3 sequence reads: CAWSVEAGLFLHTDTQYF. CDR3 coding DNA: TGTGCCTGGAGTGTTGAAGCGGGTCTCTTTCTCCACACAGATACGCAGTATTTT.

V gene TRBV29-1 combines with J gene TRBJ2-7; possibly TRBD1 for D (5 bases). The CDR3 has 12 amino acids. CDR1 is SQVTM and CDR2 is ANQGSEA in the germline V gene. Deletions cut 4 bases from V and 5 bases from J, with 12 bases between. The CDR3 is CSVGAGMNEQYF. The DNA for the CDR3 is TGCAGCGTTGGAGCAGGGATGAACGAGCAGTACTTC.

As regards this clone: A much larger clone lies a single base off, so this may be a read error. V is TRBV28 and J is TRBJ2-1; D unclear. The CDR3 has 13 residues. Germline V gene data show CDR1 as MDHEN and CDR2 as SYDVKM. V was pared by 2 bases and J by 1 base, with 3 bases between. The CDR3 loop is CASSLRSYNEQFF. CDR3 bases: TGTGCCAGCAGTTTACGGTCCTACAATGAGCAGTTCTTC. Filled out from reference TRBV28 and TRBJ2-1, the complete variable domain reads DVKVTQSSRYLVKRTGEKVFLECVQDMDHENMFWYRQDPGLGLRLIYFSYDVKMKEKGDIPEGYSVSREKKERFSLILESASTNQTSMYLCASSLRSYNEQFFGPGTRLTVL.

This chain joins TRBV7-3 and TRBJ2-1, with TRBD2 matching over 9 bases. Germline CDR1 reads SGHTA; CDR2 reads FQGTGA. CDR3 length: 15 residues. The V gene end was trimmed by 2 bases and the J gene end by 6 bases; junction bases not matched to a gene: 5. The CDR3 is CASSLDSGSGNEQFF. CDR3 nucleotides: TGTGCCAGCAGCTTAGATAGCGGGAGTGGCAATGAGCAGTTCTTC. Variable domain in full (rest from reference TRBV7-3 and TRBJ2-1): GAGVSQTPSNKVTEKGKYVELRCDPISGHTALYWYRQSLGQGPEFLIYFQGTGAADDSGLPNDRFFAVRPEGSVSTLKIQRTERGDSAVYLCASSLDSGSGNEQFFGPGTRLTVL.

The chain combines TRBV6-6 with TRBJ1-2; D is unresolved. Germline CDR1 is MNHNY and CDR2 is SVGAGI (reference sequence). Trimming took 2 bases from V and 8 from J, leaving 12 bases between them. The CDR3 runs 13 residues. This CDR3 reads CASSYPGLWGYTF. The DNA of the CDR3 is TGTGCCAGCAGTTACCCCGGACTGTGGGGCTACACCTTC.

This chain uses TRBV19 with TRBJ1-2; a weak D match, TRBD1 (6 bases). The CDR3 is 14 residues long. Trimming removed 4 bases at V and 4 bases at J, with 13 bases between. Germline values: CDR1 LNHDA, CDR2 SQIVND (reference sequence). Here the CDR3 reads CASSTDRDVYGYTF. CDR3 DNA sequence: TGTGCCAGTAGTACGGACAGAGACGTCTATGGCTACACCTTC.

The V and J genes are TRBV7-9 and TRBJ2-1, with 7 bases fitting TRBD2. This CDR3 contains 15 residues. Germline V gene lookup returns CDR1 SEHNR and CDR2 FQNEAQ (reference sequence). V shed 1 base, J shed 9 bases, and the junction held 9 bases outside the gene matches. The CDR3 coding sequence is TGTGCCAGCAGCTTAGGAGGGAGGGCCAGGGTTGAGCAGTTCTTC. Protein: CASSLGGRARVEQFF.

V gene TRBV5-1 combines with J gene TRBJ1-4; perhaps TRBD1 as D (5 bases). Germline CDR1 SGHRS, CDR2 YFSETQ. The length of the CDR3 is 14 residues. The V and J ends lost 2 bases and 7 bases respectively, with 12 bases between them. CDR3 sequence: CASSFQGPGEKLFF. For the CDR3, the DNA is TGCGCCAGCAGCTTCCAGGGCCCTGGTGAAAAACTGTTTTTT.